This entry describes one T cell receptor (beta chain). V was pared by 2 bases and J by 5 bases, with 12 bases between. The CDR3 runs 14 residues. Germline loops: CDR1 SGHAT, CDR2 FQNNGV. Original methodology: Amplification from reference gene primers served as the basis for estimated nucleated cell counts. Assay used: immunoSEQ multiplex PCR; TCRdb lists only in-frame clones, some missing. Clonal size and the V and J genes are those of that table, whereas D and trimming came from the DNA. The sample yields around 75,000 clones, around 89% seen once. The data stem from a study of blood T cell repertoires in COVID-19. Study at large: Material from acute and convalescent COVID-19 was sourced from the United States, Italy and Spain. PBMCs, B-cell-depleted T cells, or T cells were the source of the cDNA or gDNA that made up the material.

This sequence originates from a human donor in a cohort sampled during active COVID-19. The chain recombines TRBV11-2 with TRBJ2-5; maybe TRBD1 (6 bases). The sequenced sample was peripheral blood. The CDR3 DNA follows: TGTGCCAGCAGCTTATATGGGGGCAGGGAGACCCAGTACTTC. It is translated as CASSLYGGRETQYF. Together with reference TRBV11-2 and TRBJ2-5, the CDR3 gives the full variable domain: EAGVAQSPRYKIIEKRQSVAFWCNPISGHATLYWYQQILGQGPKLLIQFQNNGVVDDSQLPKDRFSAERLKGVDSTLKIQPAKLEDSAVYLCASSLYGGRETQYFGPGTRLLVL.